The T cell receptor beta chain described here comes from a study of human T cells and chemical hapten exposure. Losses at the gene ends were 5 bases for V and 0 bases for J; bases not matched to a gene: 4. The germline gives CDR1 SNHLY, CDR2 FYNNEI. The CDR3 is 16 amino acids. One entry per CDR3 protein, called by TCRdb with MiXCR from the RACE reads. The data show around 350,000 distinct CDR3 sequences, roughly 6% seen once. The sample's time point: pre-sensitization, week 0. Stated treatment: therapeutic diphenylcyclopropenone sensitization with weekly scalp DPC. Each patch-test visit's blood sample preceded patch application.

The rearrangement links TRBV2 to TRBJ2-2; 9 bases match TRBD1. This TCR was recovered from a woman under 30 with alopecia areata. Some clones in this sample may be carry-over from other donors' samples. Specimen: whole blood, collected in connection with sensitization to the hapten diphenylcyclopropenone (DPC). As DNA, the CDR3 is TGTGCCAGCAGTTCACAGGGGGCTCCGAACACCGGGGAGCTGTTTTTT. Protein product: CASSSQGAPNTGELFF. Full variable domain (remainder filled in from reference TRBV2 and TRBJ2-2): EPEVTQTPSHQVTQMGQEVILRCVPISNHLYFYWYRQILGQKVEFLVSFYNNEISEKSEIFDDQFSVERPDGSNFTLKIRSTKLEDSAMYFCASSSQGAPNTGELFFGEGSRLTVL.